The clone carrying this T cell receptor beta chain came up many times. Its antigen is currently unknown. Time point indicated: persistent/refractory GD, antithyroid drugs over 5 years with positive TRAb. The TCR library was prepared using RNA isolated from PBMCs. The patients were enrolled through endocrinology in Xi'an, China. This specimen comes from a study of regulatory T cells in long-lasting Graves disease. Overall study: Persistence in Graves' disease required over 5 years of antithyroid drugs plus positive TSH receptor antibodies.

Notes on the study in general: Possibly, too few samples lowered accuracy.

Construction of the TCR beta libraries employed iRepertoire HTBI primers in conjunction with Arm-PCR of CDR3 regions. Under the authors' procedure: Across samples, over 55 TRBV and more than twelve TRBJ segments were found. TCRdb used MiXCR to reprocess the multiplex PCR reads, holding one entry per CDR3 protein. These V and J calls originate from TCRdb's pipeline instead of the authors' own analysis. This table holds over 250,000 distinct CDR3 sequences, 20% to 25% found once. The clonotype comes from a female donor with Graves disease. Specimen: peripheral blood mononuclear cells (PBMCs), collected when the disease was refractory, from a patient treated with antithyroid drugs.

CDR3: CASSFNRNTEAFF. The CDR3 region has the DNA TGTGCCAGCAGTTTCAACAGGAACACTGAAGCTTTCTTT. The V gene is TRBV12-3 or TRBV12-4, the J gene TRBJ1-1; D is undetermined. The CDR3 is made up of 13 amino acids. Trimming took off 3 bases at V and 1 base at J, with 6 bases between the two ends.